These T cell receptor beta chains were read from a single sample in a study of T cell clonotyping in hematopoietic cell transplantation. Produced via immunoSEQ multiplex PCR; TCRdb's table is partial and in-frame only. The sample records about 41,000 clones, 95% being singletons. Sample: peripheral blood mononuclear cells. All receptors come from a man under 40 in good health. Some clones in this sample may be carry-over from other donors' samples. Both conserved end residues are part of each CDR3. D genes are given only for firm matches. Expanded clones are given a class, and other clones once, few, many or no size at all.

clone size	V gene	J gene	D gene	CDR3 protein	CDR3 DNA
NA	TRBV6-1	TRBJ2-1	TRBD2	CASSELAGGPGVNNEQFF	TGTGCCAGCAGTGAATTAGCGGGAGGGCCAGGGGTAAACAATGAGCAGTTCTTC
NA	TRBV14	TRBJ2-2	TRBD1	CASSQVGGLNTGELFF	TGTGCCAGCAGCCAAGTAGGGGGCCTAAACACCGGGGAGCTGTTTTTT
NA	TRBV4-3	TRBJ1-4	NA	CASSRGSTNEKLFF	TGCGCCAGCAGCCGGGGGTCAACTAATGAAAAACTGTTTTTT
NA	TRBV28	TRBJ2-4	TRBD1	CASSSYFHDRGQAKNIQYF	TGTGCCAGCAGTTCCTACTTCCACGACAGGGGGCAGGCCAAAAACATTCAGTACTTC
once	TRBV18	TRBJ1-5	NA	CASSLRQGNQPQHF	TGTGCCAGCTCACTACGACAGGGCAATCAGCCCCAGCATTTT
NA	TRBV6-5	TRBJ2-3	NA	CASSQVLTDGQYF	TGTGCCAGCAGTCAAGTTCTAACGGATGGGCAGTATTTT
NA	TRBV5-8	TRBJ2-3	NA	CASSLSRLDTQYF	TGTGCCAGCAGCTTGAGCCGCCTAGATACGCAGTATTTT
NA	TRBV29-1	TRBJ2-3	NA	CSVLPSTDTQYF	TGCAGCGTTCTGCCGAGCACAGATACGCAGTATTTT
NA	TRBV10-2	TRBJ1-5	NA	CASSELGIQPQHF	TGCGCCAGCAGTGAATTGGGGATCCAGCCCCAGCATTTT
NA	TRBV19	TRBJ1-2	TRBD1	CASSVTGTDRGYTF	TGTGCCAGTAGTGTTACCGGGACAGATAGAGGCTACACCTTC
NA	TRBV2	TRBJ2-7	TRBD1	CASTPLGPGQGHF	TGTGCCAGCACCCCCCTAGGACCGGGACAGGGACACTTC
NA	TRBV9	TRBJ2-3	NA	CASSVEGGADTQYF	TGTGCCAGCAGCGTAGAAGGGGGGGCAGATACGCAGTATTTT
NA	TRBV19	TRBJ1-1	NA	CASSDQGWNTEAFF	TGTGCCAGTAGTGATCAGGGTTGGAACACTGAAGCTTTCTTT
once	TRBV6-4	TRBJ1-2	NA	CASSDSGRGYGYTF	TGTGCCAGCAGTGACTCGGGCAGGGGCTATGGCTACACCTTC
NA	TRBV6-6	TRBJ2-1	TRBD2	CASLRVAGYNEQFF	TGTGCCAGCCTCAGGGTAGCGGGGTACAATGAGCAGTTCTTC
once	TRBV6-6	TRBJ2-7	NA	CASSYLLGGSTYEQYF	TGTGCCAGCAGTTACCTCCTAGGCGGGTCGACCTACGAGCAGTACTTC
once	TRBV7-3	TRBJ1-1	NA	CASSLVANTEAFF	TGTGCCAGCAGCTTAGTGGCGAACACTGAAGCTTTCTTT
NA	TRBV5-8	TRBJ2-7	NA	CASSLVRQALGYEQYF	TGTGCCAGCAGCTTGGTTCGCCAGGCCCTCGGATACGAGCAGTACTTC
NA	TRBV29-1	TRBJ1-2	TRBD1	CSVTRGGNYGYTF	TGCAGCGTGACCAGGGGGGGCAACTATGGCTACACCTTC
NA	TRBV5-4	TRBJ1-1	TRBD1	CASDRGSGDTEAFF	TGTGCCAGCGACAGGGGCTCGGGGGACACTGAAGCTTTCTTT
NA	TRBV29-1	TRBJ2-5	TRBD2	CSVVAAGGETQYF	TGCAGCGTTGTAGCGGCCGGGGGGGAGACCCAGTACTTC
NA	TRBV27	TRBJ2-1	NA	CASRRVGGNEQFF	TGTGCCAGCAGGAGAGTGGGGGGCAATGAGCAGTTCTTC